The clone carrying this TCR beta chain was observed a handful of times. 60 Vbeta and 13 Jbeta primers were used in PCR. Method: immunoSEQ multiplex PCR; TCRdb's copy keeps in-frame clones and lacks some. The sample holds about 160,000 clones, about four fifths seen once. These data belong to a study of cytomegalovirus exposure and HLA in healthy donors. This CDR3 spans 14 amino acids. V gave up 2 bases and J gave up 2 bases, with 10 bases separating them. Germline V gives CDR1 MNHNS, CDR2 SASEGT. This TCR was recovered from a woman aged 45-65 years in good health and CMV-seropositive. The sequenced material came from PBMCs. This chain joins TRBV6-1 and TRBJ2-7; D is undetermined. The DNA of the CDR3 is TGTGCCAGCAGTGAACTTTACGACACCTACGAGCAGTACTTC. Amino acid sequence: CASSELYDTYEQYF.